This T cell receptor (beta chain) was sequenced for a study of beta chain features in type 1 diabetes. Study results and caveats: Fewer junction insertions and more nucleotide deletions appeared in type 1 diabetes patients. Moderately but significantly shorter TCRB CDR3s were found in Type 1 diabetes patients in all four CD4+ subsets. Patients' naive, central memory and regulatory TCRB repertoires appeared more alike than those of healthy donors.

With respect to this clone: Its specificity is not known.

CDR1 and CDR2 (germline): GTSNPN, SVGIG (reference sequence). CDR3 length equals 17 residues. V lost 1 base and J lost 3; bases outside the gene matches: 12. Reverse transcribing all isolated RNA meant expressed TCRB transcripts were sequenced. Libraries were prepared by immunoSEQ multiplex PCR; TCRdb keeps only in-frame clonotypes and omits some of them. The data contain 250,000 to 350,000 clones, 13% to 15% of them singletons. Sorting of CD4+ naive, central memory, regulatory and stem cell-like memory cells was performed via CD45RO/CCR7/CD25/CD127/CD95/CD27. The chain couples TRBV30 to TRBJ1-5, with 7 bases identical to TRBD1. Sequenced sample: naive CD4+ T cells from blood. The origin of this receptor is a man younger than 45 with type 1 diabetes. Written as DNA, the CDR3 is TGTGCCTGGAGTGGAGGGGCAGGGGGTTCCGTCAATCAGCCCCAGCATTTT. It codes for CAWSGGAGGSVNQPQHF.